This TCR beta chain appears in the sequencing data of a study of CD8+CD57+ T cells in acquired aplastic anemia. As for the study in general: DNA per sorted CD4+ or CD8+ sample ranged roughly 0.19 to 30 ug, averaging roughly 3.3 ug. The study, taken as a whole, reports: Patients shared twenty-nine CD8+ CDR3 sequences with controls. Patients did not significantly differ from controls in CD8+ Simpson's diversity.

The CDR3 runs to 14 residues. CDR1 is SQVTM and CDR2 is ANQGSEA in the germline V gene. V dropped 5 bases and J dropped 6; count of bases not matched to a gene: 5. CDR3 and TCR beta VDJ profiling relied on genomic DNA as the template. A single record per CDR3 protein comes from TCRdb applying MiXCR to the reads. The sample holds about 98,000 distinct CDR3 sequences, 65% to 70% seen once. Details on this clonotype: No antigen is known for it.

Patients chosen for sequencing had CD8+CD57+ cells that had expanded, as shown by flow cytometry. The cohort consisted entirely of patients having severe acquired aplastic anemia. Sequenced material: sorted CD4+, CD8+, or CD8+CD57+ T cells (not recorded which) from PBMCs. The origin of this receptor is a human donor with aplastic anemia. V gene TRBV29-1 combines with J gene TRBJ2-3; 13 bases are shared with TRBD2. The CDR3 reads CSVLGLAGSDTQYF. Written as DNA, the CDR3 is TGCAGCGTTCTGGGACTAGCGGGGTCCGATACGCAGTATTTT.